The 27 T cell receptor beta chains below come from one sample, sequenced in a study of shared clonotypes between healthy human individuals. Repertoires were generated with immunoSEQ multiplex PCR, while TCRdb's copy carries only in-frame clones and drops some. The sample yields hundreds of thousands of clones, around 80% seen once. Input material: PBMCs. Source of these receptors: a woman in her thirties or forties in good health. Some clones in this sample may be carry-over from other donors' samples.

CDR3 nucleotides: TGTGCCAGTAGTCCTATAGCCAAAAACATTCAGTACTTC. It specifies CASSPIAKNIQYF. V gene TRBV19 combines with J gene TRBJ2-4; D is ambiguous. There are 13 residues in the CDR3. Trimming removed 5 bases at V and 0 bases at J, with 5 bases between. CDR1 and CDR2 from the germline V gene are LNHDA and SQIVND (reference sequence).

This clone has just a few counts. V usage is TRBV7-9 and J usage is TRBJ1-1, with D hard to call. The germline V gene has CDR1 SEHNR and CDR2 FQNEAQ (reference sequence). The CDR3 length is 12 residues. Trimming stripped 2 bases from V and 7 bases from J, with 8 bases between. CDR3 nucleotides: TGTGCCAGCAGCTTAACGGAGGGTGAAGCTTTCTTT. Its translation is CASSLTEGEAFF.

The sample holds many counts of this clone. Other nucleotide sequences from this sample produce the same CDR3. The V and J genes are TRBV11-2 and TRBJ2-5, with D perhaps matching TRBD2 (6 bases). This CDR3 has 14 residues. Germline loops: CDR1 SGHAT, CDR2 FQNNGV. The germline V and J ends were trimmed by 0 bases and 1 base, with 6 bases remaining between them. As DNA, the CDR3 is TGTGCCAGCAGCTTAGAGCGGGGCCAAGAGACCCAGTACTTC. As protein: CASSLERGQETQYF.

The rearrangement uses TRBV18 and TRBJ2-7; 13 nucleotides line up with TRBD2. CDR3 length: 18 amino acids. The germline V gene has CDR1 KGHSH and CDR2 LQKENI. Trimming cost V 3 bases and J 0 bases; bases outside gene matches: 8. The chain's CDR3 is CASSPAGTSGISSYEQYF. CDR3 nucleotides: TGTGCCAGCTCACCTGCCGGGACTAGCGGGATCAGCTCCTACGAGCAGTACTTC.

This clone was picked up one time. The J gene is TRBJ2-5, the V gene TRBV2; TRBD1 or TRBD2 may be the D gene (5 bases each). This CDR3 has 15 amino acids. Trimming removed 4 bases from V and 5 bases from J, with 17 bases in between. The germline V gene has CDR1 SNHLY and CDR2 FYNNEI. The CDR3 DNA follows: TGTGCCAGCAGTGCAAGTTATGCAGAGGGGGAGACCCAGTACTTC. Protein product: CASSASYAEGETQYF.

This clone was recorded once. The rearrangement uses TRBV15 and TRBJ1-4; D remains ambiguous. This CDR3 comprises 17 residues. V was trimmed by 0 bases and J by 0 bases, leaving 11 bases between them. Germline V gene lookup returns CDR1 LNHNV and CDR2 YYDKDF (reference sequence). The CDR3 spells CATSRDRAAATNEKLFF. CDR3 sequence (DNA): TGTGCCACCAGCAGAGATCGGGCAGCCGCAACTAATGAAAAACTGTTTTTT.

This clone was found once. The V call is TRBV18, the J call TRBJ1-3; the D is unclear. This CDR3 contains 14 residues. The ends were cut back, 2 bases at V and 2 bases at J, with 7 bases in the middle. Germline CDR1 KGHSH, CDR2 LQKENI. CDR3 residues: CASSPVVTGNTIYF. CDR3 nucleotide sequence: TGTGCCAGCTCACCAGTCGTGACTGGAAACACCATATATTTT.

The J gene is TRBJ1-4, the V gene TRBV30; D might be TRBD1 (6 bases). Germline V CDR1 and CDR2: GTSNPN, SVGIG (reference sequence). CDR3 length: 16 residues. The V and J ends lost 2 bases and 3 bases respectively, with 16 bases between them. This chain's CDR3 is CAWSYGGRGSNEKLFF. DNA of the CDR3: TGTGCCTGGAGTTACGGGGGGCGAGGGTCTAATGAAAAACTGTTTTTT.

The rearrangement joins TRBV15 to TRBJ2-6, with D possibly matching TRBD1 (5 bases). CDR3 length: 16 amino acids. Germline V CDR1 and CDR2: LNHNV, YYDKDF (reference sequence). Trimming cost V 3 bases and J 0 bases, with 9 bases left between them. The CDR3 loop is CATSRAQGSGANVLTF. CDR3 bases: TGTGCCACCAGCAGGGCCCAGGGCTCTGGGGCCAACGTCCTGACTTTC.

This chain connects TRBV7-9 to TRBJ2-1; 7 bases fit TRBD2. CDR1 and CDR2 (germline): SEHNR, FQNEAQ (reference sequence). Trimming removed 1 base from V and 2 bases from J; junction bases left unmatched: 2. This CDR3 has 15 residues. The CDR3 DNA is TGTGCCAGCAGCTTAGGCGGGAGTCCCTACAATGAGCAGTTCTTC. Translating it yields CASSLGGSPYNEQFF.

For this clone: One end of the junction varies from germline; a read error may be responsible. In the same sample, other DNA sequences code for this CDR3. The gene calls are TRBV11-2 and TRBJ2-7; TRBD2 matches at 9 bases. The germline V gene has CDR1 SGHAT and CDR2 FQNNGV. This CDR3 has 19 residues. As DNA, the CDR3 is TGCGCCAGCAGCTTAGATGCCCCCGCGATCCGCGGGAGGGCCGGCGAGCAGTACTTC. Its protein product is CASSLDAPAIRGRAGEQYF.

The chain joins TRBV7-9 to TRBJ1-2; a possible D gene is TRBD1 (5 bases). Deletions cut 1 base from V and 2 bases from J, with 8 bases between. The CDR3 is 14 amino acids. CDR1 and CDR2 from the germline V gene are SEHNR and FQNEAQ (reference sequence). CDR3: CASSLEWGNYGYTF. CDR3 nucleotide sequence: TGTGCCAGCAGCTTAGAATGGGGGAACTATGGCTACACCTTC.

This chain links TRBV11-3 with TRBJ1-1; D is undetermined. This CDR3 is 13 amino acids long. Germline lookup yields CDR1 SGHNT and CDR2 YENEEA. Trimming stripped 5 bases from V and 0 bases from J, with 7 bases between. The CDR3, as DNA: TGTGCCAGCAGCGGCGATATGAACACTGAAGCTTTCTTT. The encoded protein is CASSGDMNTEAFF.

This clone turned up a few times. The CDR3 DNA follows: TGTGCCAGCTCACCAGTAGGGAATCGGGAAAAACTGTTTTTT. Translating gives CASSPVGNREKLFF. The chain combines TRBV18 with TRBJ1-4; D is unresolved. Germline CDR1 and CDR2: KGHSH and LQKENI. The ends were cut back, 2 bases at V and 8 bases at J, with 12 bases in the middle. This CDR3 has 14 residues.

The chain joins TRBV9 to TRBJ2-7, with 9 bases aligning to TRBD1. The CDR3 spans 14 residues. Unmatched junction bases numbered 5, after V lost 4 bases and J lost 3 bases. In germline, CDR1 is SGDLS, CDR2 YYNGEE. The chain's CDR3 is CASSSGQGNYEQYF. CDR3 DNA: TGTGCCAGCAGCTCGGGACAGGGCAACTACGAGCAGTACTTC.

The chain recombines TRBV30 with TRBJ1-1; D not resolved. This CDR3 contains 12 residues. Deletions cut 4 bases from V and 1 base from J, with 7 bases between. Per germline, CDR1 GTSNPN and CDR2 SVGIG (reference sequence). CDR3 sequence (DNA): TGTGCCTGGAAGGGTCAGAACACTGAAGCTTTCTTT. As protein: CAWKGQNTEAFF.

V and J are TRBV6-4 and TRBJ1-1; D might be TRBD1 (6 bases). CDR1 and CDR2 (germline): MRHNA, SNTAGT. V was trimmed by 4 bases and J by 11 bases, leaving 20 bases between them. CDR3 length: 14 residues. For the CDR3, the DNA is TGTGCCAGCAGTGGAGATTTCGGGAGGGGGACCGCTTTCTTT. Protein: CASSGDFGRGTAFF.

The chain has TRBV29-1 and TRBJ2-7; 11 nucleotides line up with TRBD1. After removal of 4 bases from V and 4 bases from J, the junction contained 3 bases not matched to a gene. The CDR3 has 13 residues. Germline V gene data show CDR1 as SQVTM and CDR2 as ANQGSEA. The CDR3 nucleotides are TGCAGCGTTGGGACAGGGGGCTTGTACGAGCAGTACTTC. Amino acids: CSVGTGGLYEQYF.

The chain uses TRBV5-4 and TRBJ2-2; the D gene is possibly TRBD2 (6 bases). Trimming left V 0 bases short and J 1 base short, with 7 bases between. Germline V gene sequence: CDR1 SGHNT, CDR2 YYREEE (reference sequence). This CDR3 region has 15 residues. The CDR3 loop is CASSLGRGNTGELFF. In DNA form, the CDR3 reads TGTGCCAGCAGCTTGGGGCGGGGGAACACCGGGGAGCTGTTTTTT. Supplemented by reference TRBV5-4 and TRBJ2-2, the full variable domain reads ETGVTQSPTHLIKTRGQQVTLRCSSQSGHNTVSWYQQALGQGPQFIFQYYREEENGRGNFPPRFSGLQFPNYSSELNVNALELDDSALYLCASSLGRGNTGELFFGEGSRLTVL.

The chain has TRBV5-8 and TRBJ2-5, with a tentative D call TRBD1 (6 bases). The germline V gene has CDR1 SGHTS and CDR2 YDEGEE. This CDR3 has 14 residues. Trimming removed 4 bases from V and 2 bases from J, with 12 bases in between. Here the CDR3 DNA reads TGTGCCAGCAGCACGGGACACCCTCAAGAGACCCAGTACTTC. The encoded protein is CASSTGHPQETQYF.

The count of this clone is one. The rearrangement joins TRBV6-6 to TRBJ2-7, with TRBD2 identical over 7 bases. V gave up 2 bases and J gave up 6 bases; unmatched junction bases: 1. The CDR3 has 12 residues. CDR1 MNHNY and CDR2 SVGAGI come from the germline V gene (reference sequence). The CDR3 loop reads CASSYVAGEQYF. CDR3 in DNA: TGTGCCAGCAGTTACGTAGCGGGCGAGCAGTACTTC.

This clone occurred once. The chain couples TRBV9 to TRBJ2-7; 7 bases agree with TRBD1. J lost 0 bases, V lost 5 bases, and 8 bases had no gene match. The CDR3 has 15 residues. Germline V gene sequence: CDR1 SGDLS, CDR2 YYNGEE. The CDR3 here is CASSRGGSSSYEQYF. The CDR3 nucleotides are TGTGCCAGCAGTCGAGGGGGCAGCAGCTCCTACGAGCAGTACTTC.

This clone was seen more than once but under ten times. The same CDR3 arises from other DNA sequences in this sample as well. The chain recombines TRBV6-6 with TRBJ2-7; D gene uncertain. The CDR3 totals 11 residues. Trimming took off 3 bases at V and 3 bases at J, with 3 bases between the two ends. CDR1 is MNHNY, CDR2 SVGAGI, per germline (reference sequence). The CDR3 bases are TGTGCCAGCAGTTATTTCTACGAGCAGTACTTC. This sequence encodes CASSYFYEQYF.

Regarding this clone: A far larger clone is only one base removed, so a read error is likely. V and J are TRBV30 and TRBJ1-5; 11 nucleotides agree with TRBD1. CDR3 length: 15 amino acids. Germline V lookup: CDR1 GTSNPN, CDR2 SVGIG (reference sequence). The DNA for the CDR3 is TGTGCCTGGAAAGGACAGGGGGCTAGCAATCAGCCCCGGCATTTT. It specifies CAWKGQGASNQPRHF.

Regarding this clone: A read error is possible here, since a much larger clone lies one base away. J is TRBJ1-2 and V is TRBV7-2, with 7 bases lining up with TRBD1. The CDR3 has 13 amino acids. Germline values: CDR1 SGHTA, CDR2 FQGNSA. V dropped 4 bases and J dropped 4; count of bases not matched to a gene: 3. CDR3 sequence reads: CASSSGQIYGYTF. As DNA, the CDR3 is TGTGCCAGCAGCTCGGGACAGATCTATGGCTACACCTTC.

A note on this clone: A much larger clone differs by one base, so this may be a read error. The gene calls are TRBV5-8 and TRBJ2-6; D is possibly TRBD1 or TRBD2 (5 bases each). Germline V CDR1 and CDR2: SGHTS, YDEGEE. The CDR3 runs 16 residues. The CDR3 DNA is TGTGCCAGCAGCCTCCACCAGGGTTCCGGGGCCAACGTCCCGACTTTC. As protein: CASSLHQGSGANVPTF.

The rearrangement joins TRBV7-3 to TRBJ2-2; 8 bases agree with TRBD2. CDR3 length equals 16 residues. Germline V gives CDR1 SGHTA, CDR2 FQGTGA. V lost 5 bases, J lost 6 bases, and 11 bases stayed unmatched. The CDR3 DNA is TGTGCCAGCAGCCCCTCAGGGAGCGGGAGAGCCGGGGAGCTGTTTTTT. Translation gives CASSPSGSGRAGELFF.